This is a list of T cell receptor beta chains from one sample in a study of lymphopenia after photon versus proton radiotherapy. Sequencing used immunoSEQ multiplex PCR; TCRdb keeps in-frame clones, though not all of them. The table lists roughly 65,000 clones, approximately 91% of them singletons. Sequencing was performed on peripheral blood, taken from a patient treated with photon-based radiotherapy. The receptors come from a woman aged 70-85 years with pancreatic cancer. Each CDR3 is given with its conserved first and last residue. The order of the fields is D gene, V gene, J gene, clone size, CDR3 protein, CDR3 DNA. A D gene is named only where the DNA matches it firmly. Clone size is shown for a subset of rows, as once, few, many or a class of expanded clone.

>NA|TRBV2|TRBJ2-3|NA
CASKRTDTQYF
TGTGCCAGCAAGCGGACAGATACGCAGTATTTT
>NA|TRBV4-1|TRBJ2-7|NA
CASSQEHGEPYEQYF
TGCGCCAGCAGCCAAGAGCATGGGGAACCCTACGAGCAGTACTTC
>TRBD1|TRBV7-6|TRBJ2-7|NA
CASSIQGYEQYF
TGTGCCAGCAGCATACAGGGGTACGAGCAGTACTTC
>TRBD2|TRBV9|TRBJ2-1|NA
CASSSQVGLAGGEQFF
TGTGCCAGCAGCTCCCAGGTGGGACTAGCGGGTGGCGAGCAGTTCTTC
>NA|TRBV30|TRBJ1-1|NA
CAWSYNPSRGGIESEAFF
TGTGCCTGGAGTTACAACCCCTCCCGTGGCGGTATTGAGTCTGAAGCTTTCTTT
>NA|TRBV29-1|TRBJ2-5|NA
CSVEGQTQETQYF
TGCAGCGTTGAAGGGCAGACTCAAGAGACCCAGTACTTC
>TRBD1|TRBV14|TRBJ1-1|NA
CASRKQGAGTEAFF
TGTGCCAGCAGAAAGCAGGGGGCAGGAACTGAAGCTTTCTTT
>NA|TRBV13|TRBJ2-1|NA
CASSPPSVGTSNEQFF
TGTGCCAGCAGTCCCCCCTCCGTCGGGACCAGCAATGAGCAGTTCTTC
>NA|TRBV28|TRBJ2-1|once
CASSLASSLTYNEQFF
TGTGCCAGCAGTTTGGCGAGTAGCCTCACCTACAATGAGCAGTTCTTC
>TRBD2|TRBV30|TRBJ2-7|NA
CAWSTGGYEQYF
TGTGCCTGGAGTACGGGGGGTTACGAGCAGTACTTC
>TRBD1|TRBV4-3|TRBJ2-1|NA
CASSQMTGAYNEQFF
TGCGCCAGCAGCCAAATGACAGGGGCCTACAATGAGCAGTTCTTC
>TRBD1|TRBV6-5|TRBJ2-2|NA
CASRPGTGVTGELFF
TGTGCCAGCAGACCAGGGACAGGGGTTACCGGGGAGCTGTTTTTT
>NA|TRBV29-1|TRBJ2-1|NA
CSFKAGFEQFF
TGCAGCTTCAAAGCCGGGTTTGAGCAGTTCTTC
>NA|TRBV21-1|TRBJ2-3|NA
CASRVGRQGKSSRTDTQYF
TGTGCCAGCCGGGTGGGGAGACAGGGAAAGTCCTCACGCACAGATACGCAGTATTTT
>TRBD1|TRBV5-1|TRBJ2-7|NA
CASSLGTGREQYF
TGCGCCAGCAGCTTGGGGACAGGGCGCGAGCAGTACTTC
>NA|TRBV5-4|TRBJ1-1|NA
CASSFHQNTEAFF
TGTGCCAGCAGCTTTCACCAAAACACTGAAGCTTTCTTT
>NA|TRBV7-3|TRBJ2-3|once
CASSLGPSADTQYF
TGTGCCAGCAGCTTGGGCCCCTCCGCAGATACGCAGTATTTT
>TRBD1|TRBV29-1|TRBJ2-1|once
CSVRTGHNEQFF
TGCAGCGTGAGGACAGGCCACAATGAGCAGTTCTTC